This T cell receptor (beta chain) was identified in a study of blood T cell repertoires in COVID-19. Overall study context: Samples came from the United States, Italy and Spain, spanning acute and convalescent COVID-19.

The ends were cut back, 1 base at V and 5 bases at J, with 7 bases in the middle. CDR3 length equals 13 residues. Germline-derived CDR1 and CDR2 are SGHTS and YDEGEE. Profiling relied on immunoSEQ multiplex PCR, and the TCRdb table lists in-frame clones only, not all of them. Altogether 98,000 or so clones are present, roughly 82% being singletons, with the ten largest covering 4.8%. V and J are TRBV5-8 and TRBJ1-5; the D is unclear. The clonotype originates from a man aged 55 to 70 with acute or convalescent COVID-19. The specimen was peripheral blood. In DNA form, the CDR3 reads TGTGCCAGCAGCTTGAACGGAGATCAGCCCCAGCATTTT. This encodes CASSLNGDQPQHF.